This entry lists 32 T cell receptor beta chains sequenced from one sample in a study of blood T cells in healthy people across ages. A second PCR of about 6 to 11 cycles used a sample-barcoded 5' primer and a J-beta primer mix. TCRdb reprocessed the 5' RACE reads via MiXCR and lists one record per CDR3 protein. The sample consists of roughly 680,000 distinct CDR3 sequences, roughly 50% of them appearing once. Sequenced input: blood. These receptors were taken from a woman aged 55-70 years in good health.

The table lists this clonotype with a few counts. The V gene is TRBV7-9, the J gene TRBJ2-2; TRBD1 matches at 8 bases. CDR1 SEHNR and CDR2 FQNEAQ come from the germline V gene (reference sequence). The CDR3 consists of 15 residues. The J segment lost 1 base and the V segment lost 9 bases, leaving 7 bases of the junction unmatched. The CDR3 region has the DNA TGTGCCAGGGACAAGGGGACAGGGAACACCGGGGAGCTGTTTTTT. Amino acid sequence: CARDKGTGNTGELFF.

This clonotype has a handful of counts. The genes are TRBV4-3 and TRBJ2-5; 8 nucleotides line up with TRBD1. The CDR3 is made up of 14 amino acids. CDR1 is LGHNA and CDR2 is YSLEER in the germline V gene. Unmatched junction bases numbered 2, after V lost 0 bases and J lost 5 bases. The CDR3 DNA is TGCGCCAGCAGCCAAGACAGGGGGCATGAGACCCAGTACTTC. As protein: CASSQDRGHETQYF.

This chain links TRBV29-1 with TRBJ2-3, with 12 positions matching TRBD2. Trimming took 6 bases from V and 2 from J; bases not matched to a gene: 3. Germline CDR1 SQVTM, CDR2 ANQGSEA. The CDR3 covers 14 residues. CDR3 DNA: TGCAGCGTCGGACTAGCGGGGACCACAGATACGCAGTATTTT. This translates into CSVGLAGTTDTQYF.

The chain has TRBV6-5 and TRBJ2-1; D gene ambiguous. The CDR3 consists of 17 residues. Trimming removed 2 bases at V and 0 bases at J, with 14 bases between. Germline loops: CDR1 MNHEY, CDR2 SVGAGI. The CDR3: CASSYQLARVSYNEQFF. CDR3 bases: TGTGCCAGCAGTTACCAGTTGGCTCGGGTCTCCTACAATGAGCAGTTCTTC.

This clonotype has a handful of counts. The rearrangement links TRBV4-2 to TRBJ2-1; 11 bases match TRBD2. V lost 2 bases and J lost 10; bases outside the gene matches: 4. The CDR3 is 14 residues long. Germline lookup yields CDR1 LGHNA and CDR2 YNFKEQ. CDR3 in amino acids: CASSQLAGGGEQFF. As DNA, the CDR3 is TGTGCCAGCAGCCAACTAGCGGGAGGCGGCGAGCAGTTCTTC.

This clonotype turned up a few times. The chain carries TRBV18 and TRBJ2-6; D is uncertain. The germline V gene has CDR1 KGHSH and CDR2 LQKENI. The CDR3 totals 15 residues. V lost 3 bases and J 0 bases, leaving 6 bases between the germline ends. CDR3: CASSPVISGANVLTF. CDR3 nucleotides: TGTGCCAGCTCACCTGTCATCTCTGGGGCCAACGTCCTGACTTTC.

The chain is built from TRBV7-2 and TRBJ2-4; the match to TRBD1 covers 8 bases. CDR3 size: 12 residues. V shed 7 bases and J 9 bases; nucleotides not matched to a gene: 5. Germline lookup yields CDR1 SGHTA and CDR2 FQGNSA. The CDR3: CASTPDRGIQYF. The CDR3 DNA reads TGTGCCAGCACCCCCGACAGGGGCATTCAGTACTTC.

The chain combines TRBV5-1 with TRBJ1-6; D is unresolved. There are 13 residues in the CDR3. Trimming stripped 1 base from V and 8 bases from J, with 7 bases between. Germline V lookup: CDR1 SGHRS, CDR2 YFSETQ. The CDR3 protein is CASSLTRYSPLHF. The CDR3 DNA is TGCGCCAGCAGCTTGACCCGCTATTCACCCCTCCACTTT. The entire variable domain, with the rest obtained from reference TRBV5-1 and TRBJ1-6, is as follows: KAGVTQTPRYLIKTRGQQVTLSCSPISGHRSVSWYQQTPGQGLQFLFEYFSETQRNKGNFPGRFSGRQFSNSRSEMNVSTLELGDSALYLCASSLTRYSPLHFGNGTRLTVT.

This clonotype occurred a few times. The chain recombines TRBV7-2 with TRBJ1-6; D gene uncertain. Germline V gene data show CDR1 as SGHTA and CDR2 as FQGNSA. This CDR3 is built from 16 residues. V was clipped by 3 bases and J by 5 bases, with 14 bases between them. CDR3 DNA sequence: TGTGCCAGCAGCTTGTACCGGGGAGCCCATAATTCACCCCTCCACTTT. Translating gives CASSLYRGAHNSPLHF. Full variable domain (outside the CDR3, taken from reference TRBV7-2 and TRBJ1-6): GAGVSQSPSNKVTEKGKDVELRCDPISGHTALYWYRQSLGQGLEFLIYFQGNSAPDKSGLPSDRFSAERTGGSVSTLTIQRTQQEDSAVYLCASSLYRGAHNSPLHFGNGTRLTVT.

The rearrangement uses TRBV29-1 and TRBJ2-1; TRBD2 agrees at 7 bases. The CDR3 length is 12 residues. Losses at the gene ends were 5 bases for V and 7 bases for J; bases not matched to a gene: 5. The germline gives CDR1 SQVTM, CDR2 ANQGSEA. Here the CDR3 reads CSVPPGRNEQFF. CDR3 in DNA: TGCAGCGTTCCCCCCGGGAGGAATGAGCAGTTCTTC.

V gene TRBV5-4 combines with J gene TRBJ2-3, with 7 bases fitting TRBD2. Unmatched junction bases numbered 10, after V lost 4 bases and J lost 5 bases. Germline CDR1 and CDR2: SGHNT and YYREEE (reference sequence). The CDR3 loop spans 15 amino acids. In DNA form, the CDR3 reads TGTGCCAGCAGCCGCTGGGGCGGGAGAAGAGATACGCAGTATTTT. Protein product: CASSRWGGRRDTQYF.

Concerning this clonotype: A much larger clone lies a single base off, so this may be a read error. V and J are TRBV5-1 and TRBJ2-5; 8 nucleotides line up with TRBD2. Germline CDR1 SGHRS, CDR2 YFSETQ. The CDR3 covers 15 residues. Trimming removed 3 bases from V and 11 bases from J; junction bases left unmatched: 15. The DNA of the CDR3 is TGCGCCAGCAGCTGGGGAGCGGGAGCCAACAATGAGCAGTACTTC. The encoded protein is CASSWGAGANNEQYF.

The chain couples TRBV9 to TRBJ1-5; 8 nucleotides agree with TRBD1. J gave up 5 bases and V 0 bases, and 4 bases lay outside the gene matches. The CDR3 spans 15 residues. CDR1 and CDR2 (germline): SGDLS, YYNGEE. CDR3 coding DNA: TGTGCCAGCAGCGTAGCAGGGGGCGCGTATCAGCCCCAGCATTTT. It specifies CASSVAGGAYQPQHF.

This clonotype was counted a few times. This sequence joins TRBV29-1 and TRBJ2-7; possibly TRBD1 for D (5 bases). The length of the CDR3 is 12 residues. The V gene lost 6 bases and the J gene lost 4 bases, with 13 bases spanning the gap. CDR1 is SQVTM, CDR2 ANQGSEA, per germline. In nucleotides, the CDR3 is TGCAGCGTGAGACAGATGGGTTACGAGCAGTACTTC. Its translation is CSVRQMGYEQYF.

The rearrangement links TRBV27 to TRBJ2-5; the D call may be TRBD1 or TRBD2 (5 bases each). The end of the DNA is better explained by TRBJ2-7, so the J call may be wrong. Germline CDR1 is MNHEY and CDR2 is SMNVEV (reference sequence). The CDR3 spans 15 residues. The chain's CDR3 is CASMGAPGRRNEQYF. The CDR3 bases are TGTGCCAGCATGGGAGCTCCGGGGCGACGGAACGAGCAGTACTTC.

This clonotype was found once. In nucleotides, the CDR3 is TGTGCCAGCACGGGGGGACTAGCGGGTCTCGAGCAGTACTTC. It encodes CASTGGLAGLEQYF. The J gene is TRBJ2-5, the V gene TRBV2; 12 nucleotides match TRBD2. The J call may not be correct, given that the DNA end is closer to TRBJ2-7. Looked up from germline, CDR1 is SNHLY and CDR2 is FYNNEI. The CDR3 has 14 amino acids.

The rearrangement joins TRBV21-1 to TRBJ1-2; TRBD1, the table's D call, lacks a check against the DNA. TRBV21-1 is marked as a pseudogene. The CDR3 is made up of 14 amino acids. The CDR3 sequence: CASSKAHPRYGYTF. DNA of the CDR3: TGTGCCAGCAGCAAAGCGCACCCCCGCTATGGCTACACCTTC.

J is TRBJ2-5 and V is TRBV6-5; either TRBD1 or TRBD2 may fit D (5 bases each). The CDR3 runs to 15 residues. The V end was cut by 6 bases, the J end by 2 bases, with 16 bases between. Germline CDR1 is MNHEY and CDR2 is SVGAGI. CDR3 coding DNA: TGTGCCAGCAGCCGACAGAGGGACGGTCAAGAGACCCAGTACTTC. Residues: CASSRQRDGQETQYF.

J is TRBJ2-7 and V is TRBV7-2; no clear D. Germline V gene lookup returns CDR1 SGHTA and CDR2 FQGNSA. The CDR3 extends over 12 amino acids. V lost 1 base to trimming and J lost 6 bases, with 7 bases between them. CDR3 region: CASSLDMGEQYF. The CDR3 DNA follows: TGTGCCAGCAGCTTAGATATGGGCGAGCAGTACTTC.

V gene TRBV27 combines with J gene TRBJ2-7, with 8 nucleotides matching TRBD2. The CDR3 has 15 amino acids. CDR1 is MNHEY, CDR2 SMNVEV, per germline (reference sequence). With 6 bases clipped from V and 0 bases from J, the junction kept 7 bases outside the gene matches. This chain's CDR3 is CASRLTGTSSYEQYF. As DNA, the CDR3 is TGTGCCAGCAGATTAACCGGGACTAGCTCCTACGAGCAGTACTTC.

The chain joins TRBV27 to TRBJ2-1, with D perhaps TRBD1 or TRBD2 (5 bases each). This CDR3 is 13 amino acids long. Trimming left V 4 bases short and J 9 bases short, with 13 bases between. Germline V gives CDR1 MNHEY, CDR2 SMNVEV (reference sequence). Written as DNA, the CDR3 is TGTGCCAGCAGTTCGGGGCCCTCTACTGAGCAGTTCTTC. It encodes CASSSGPSTEQFF.

The J gene is TRBJ1-2, the V gene TRBV6-1; the D is unclear. The CDR3 sequence is 11 residues long. In germline, CDR1 is MNHNS, CDR2 SASEGT. V was cut by 3 bases and J by 7 bases, with 6 bases left in between. CDR3 DNA: TGTGCCAGCAGTGACAGTAGTGGCTACACCTTC. This encodes CASSDSSGYTF.

This clonotype showed up just a few times. CDR3 in DNA: TGTGCCAGCAGTCGGGGGCGTACTAATGAAAAACTGTTTTTT. As protein: CASSRGRTNEKLFF. The chain couples TRBV12-3 or TRBV12-4 to TRBJ1-4, with D possibly TRBD1 on 6 matching bases. The germline V and J ends were trimmed by 5 bases and 2 bases, with 9 bases remaining between them. This CDR3 has 14 amino acids.

The chain combines TRBV2 with TRBJ2-1, with TRBD2 identical over 12 bases. The CDR3 has 16 amino acids. V dropped 6 bases and J dropped 1; count of bases not matched to a gene: 4. Germline loops: CDR1 SNHLY, CDR2 FYNNEI. CDR3 sequence reads: CASRTSGSGSYNEQFF. The CDR3 DNA follows: TGTGCCAGCAGGACTAGCGGGAGTGGGTCCTACAATGAGCAGTTCTTC.

The chain uses TRBV5-1 and TRBJ2-1, with 7 bases matching TRBD2. V dropped 0 bases and J dropped 5; count of bases not matched to a gene: 2. This CDR3 comprises 14 residues. Germline lookup yields CDR1 SGHRS and CDR2 YFSETQ. For the CDR3, the DNA is TGCGCCAGCAGCTTGGAACTAGCGAACAATGAGCAGTTCTTC. As protein: CASSLELANNEQFF.

The rearrangement joins TRBV29-1 to TRBJ2-5; 9 bases are a match to TRBD2. V trimming: 1 base; J trimming: 1 base; junction bases outside the gene matches: 13. There are 18 residues in the CDR3. Germline CDR1 SQVTM, CDR2 ANQGSEA. The CDR3 DNA sequence: TGCAGCGTTGAAGGAACTAGCGGGCCGCAACCAACCCAAGAGACCCAGTACTTC. Encoded protein: CSVEGTSGPQPTQETQYF. Full variable domain (remainder filled in from reference TRBV29-1 and TRBJ2-5): SAVISQKPSRDICQRGTSLTIQCQVDSQVTMMFWYRQQPGQSLTLIATANQGSEATYESGFVIDKFPISRPNLTFSTLTVSNMSPEDSSIYLCSVEGTSGPQPTQETQYFGPGTRLLVL.

The chain carries TRBV27 and TRBJ2-7, with 10 bases aligning to TRBD2. Losses at the gene ends were 5 bases for V and 0 bases for J; bases not matched to a gene: 7. The CDR3 length is 16 residues. CDR1 MNHEY and CDR2 SMNVEV come from the germline V gene (reference sequence). The CDR3 region has the DNA TGTGCCAGCAGTCTGTCCGGGACTAGCGCCTCCTACGAGCAGTACTTC. This codes for CASSLSGTSASYEQYF.

This clonotype was observed a handful of times. This chain uses TRBV7-2 with TRBJ1-1; no clear D gene. V lost 1 base to trimming and J lost 8 bases, with 17 bases between them. The CDR3 sequence is 15 residues long. Germline loops: CDR1 SGHTA, CDR2 FQGNSA. In DNA form, the CDR3 reads TGTGCCAGCAGCTTAGTAGTGGGTGCAGGCAAAGAAGCTTTCTTT. It is translated as CASSLVVGAGKEAFF.

The V and J genes are TRBV20-1 and TRBJ1-6; 8 positions match TRBD1. V lost 4 bases and J lost 8; bases outside the gene matches: 10. The CDR3 is 15 residues long. Germline CDR1 reads DFQATT; CDR2 reads SNEGSKA (reference sequence). CDR3 in amino acids: CSANPRTGSHSPLHF. Written as DNA, the CDR3 is TGCAGTGCTAACCCCAGGACAGGGAGTCATTCACCCCTCCACTTT.

This chain connects TRBV9 to TRBJ2-1; D is unresolved. The CDR3 spans 15 residues. Trimming cost V 4 bases and J 6 bases, with 17 bases left between them. Germline CDR1 and CDR2: SGDLS and YYNGEE. CDR3 in DNA: TGTGCCAGCAGCCCAGCTACCTCCTGGACCAATGAGCAGTTCTTC. The encoded protein is CASSPATSWTNEQFF.

This chain links TRBV7-2 with TRBJ2-5; TRBD2 might be the D (6 bases). Germline V gene data show CDR1 as SGHTA and CDR2 as FQGNSA. CDR3 length: 15 amino acids. Trimming took off 2 bases at V and 11 bases at J, with 21 bases between the two ends. The CDR3 DNA follows: TGTGCCAGCAGCTTACAGGGTAGCGGTAACAATGAGCAGTACTTC. It translates to CASSLQGSGNNEQYF. Full variable domain (rest looked up from reference TRBV7-2 and TRBJ2-5): GAGVSQSPSNKVTEKGKDVELRCDPISGHTALYWYRQSLGQGLEFLIYFQGNSAPDKSGLPSDRFSAERTGGSVSTLTIQRTQQEDSAVYLCASSLQGSGNNEQYFGPGTRLLVL.

V is TRBV6-5 and J is TRBJ2-3; D may be TRBD1 or TRBD2 (7 bases each). The germline CDR1 and CDR2 sequences are MNHEY and SVGAGI. V was pared by 4 bases and J by 8 bases, with 16 bases between. The CDR3 runs to 14 residues. CDR3 protein: CASSSDREGVTQYF. CDR3 DNA sequence: TGTGCCAGCAGTTCCGACAGGGAGGGAGTTACGCAGTATTTT.